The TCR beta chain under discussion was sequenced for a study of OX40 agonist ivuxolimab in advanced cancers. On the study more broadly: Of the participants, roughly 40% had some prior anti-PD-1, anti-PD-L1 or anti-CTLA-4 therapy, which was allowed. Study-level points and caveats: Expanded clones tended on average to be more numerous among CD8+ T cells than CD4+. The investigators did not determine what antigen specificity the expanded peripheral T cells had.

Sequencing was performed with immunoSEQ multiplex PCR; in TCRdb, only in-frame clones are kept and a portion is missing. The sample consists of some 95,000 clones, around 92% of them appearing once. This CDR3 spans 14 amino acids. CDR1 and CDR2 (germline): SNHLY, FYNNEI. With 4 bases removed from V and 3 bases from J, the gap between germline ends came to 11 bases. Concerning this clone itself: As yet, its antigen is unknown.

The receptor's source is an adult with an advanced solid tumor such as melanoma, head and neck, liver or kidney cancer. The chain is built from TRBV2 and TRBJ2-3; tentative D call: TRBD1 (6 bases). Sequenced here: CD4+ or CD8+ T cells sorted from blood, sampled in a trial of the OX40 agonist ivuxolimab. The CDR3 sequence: CASSVLGHTDTQYF. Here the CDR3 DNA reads TGTGCCAGCAGTGTGTTGGGACATACAGATACGCAGTATTTT.